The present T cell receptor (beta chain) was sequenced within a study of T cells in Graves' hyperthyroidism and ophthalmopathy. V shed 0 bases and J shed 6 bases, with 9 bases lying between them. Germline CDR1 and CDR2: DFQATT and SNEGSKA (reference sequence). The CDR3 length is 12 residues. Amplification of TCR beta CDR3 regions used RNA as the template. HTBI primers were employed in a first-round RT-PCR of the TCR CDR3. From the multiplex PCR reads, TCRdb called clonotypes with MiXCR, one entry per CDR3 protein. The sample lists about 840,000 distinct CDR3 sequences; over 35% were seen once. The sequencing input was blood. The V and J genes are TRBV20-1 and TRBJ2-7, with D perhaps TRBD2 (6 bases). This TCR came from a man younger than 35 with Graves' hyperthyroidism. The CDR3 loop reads CSAREPSAEQYF. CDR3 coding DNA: TGCAGTGCTAGAGAGCCTAGCGCCGAGCAGTACTTC.